This record looks at one TCR beta chain sequence and its context. In the original workflow: ImmunoSEQ yielded junction-only sequences lacking quality scores, so filtering differed. Data came from immunoSEQ multiplex PCR; TCRdb stores just in-frame clones and leaves some out. Clone size and the V and J calls come from that table; the DNA yielded D and trimming. The sample holds about 470,000 clones; around 79% are singletons and the top ten take approximately 13%. The source of the sample is a study of shared clonotypes between healthy human individuals. CDR3 length: 15 residues. With 7 bases clipped from V and 5 bases from J, the junction kept 11 bases outside the gene matches. CDR1 is LNHDA and CDR2 is SQIVND in the germline V gene (reference sequence).

Material: PBMCs. This receptor was obtained from a middle-aged woman in good health. Some clones in this sample may be carry-over from other donors' samples. V is TRBV19 and J is TRBJ1-5; 7 bases map to TRBD1. CDR3 coding DNA: TGTGCCAGTAACATCAACAGGGGAGGGGATCAGCCCCAGCATTTT. Translation gives CASNINRGGDQPQHF.